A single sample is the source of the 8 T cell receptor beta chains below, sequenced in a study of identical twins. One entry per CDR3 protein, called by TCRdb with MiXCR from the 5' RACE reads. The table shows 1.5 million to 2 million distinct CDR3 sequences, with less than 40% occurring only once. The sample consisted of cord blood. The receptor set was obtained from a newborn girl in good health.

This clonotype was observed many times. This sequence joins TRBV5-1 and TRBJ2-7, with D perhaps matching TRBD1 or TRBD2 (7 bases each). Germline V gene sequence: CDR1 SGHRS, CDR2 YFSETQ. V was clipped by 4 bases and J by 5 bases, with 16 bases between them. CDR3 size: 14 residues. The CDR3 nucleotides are TGCGCCAGCAGCCCATCGACAGGGAGGGACGAGCAGTACTTC. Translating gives CASSPSTGRDEQYF. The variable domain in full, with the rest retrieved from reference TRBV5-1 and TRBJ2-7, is KAGVTQTPRYLIKTRGQQVTLSCSPISGHRSVSWYQQTPGQGLQFLFEYFSETQRNKGNFPGRFSGRQFSNSRSEMNVSTLELGDSALYLCASSPSTGRDEQYFGPGTRLTVT.

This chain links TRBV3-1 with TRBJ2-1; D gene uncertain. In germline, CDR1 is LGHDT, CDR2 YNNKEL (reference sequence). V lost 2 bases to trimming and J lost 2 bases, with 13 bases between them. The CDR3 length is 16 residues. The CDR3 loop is CASSQFLWQPYNEQFF. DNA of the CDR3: TGTGCCAGCAGCCAATTTTTATGGCAGCCCTACAATGAGCAGTTCTTC.

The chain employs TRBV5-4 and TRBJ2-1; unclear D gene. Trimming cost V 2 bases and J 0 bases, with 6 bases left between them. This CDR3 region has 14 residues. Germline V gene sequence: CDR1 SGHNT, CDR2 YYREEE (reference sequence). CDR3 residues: CASSFENSYNEQFF. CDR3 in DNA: TGTGCCAGCAGCTTCGAAAACTCCTACAATGAGCAGTTCTTC.

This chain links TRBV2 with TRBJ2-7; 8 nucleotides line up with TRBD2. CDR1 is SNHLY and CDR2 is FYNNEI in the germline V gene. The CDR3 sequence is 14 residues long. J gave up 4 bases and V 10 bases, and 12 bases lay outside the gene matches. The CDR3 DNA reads TGTGCCAACAGGGCCGGGACTAGTGTGTACGAGCAGTACTTC. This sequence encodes CANRAGTSVYEQYF.

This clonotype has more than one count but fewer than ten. CDR3 region: CASSLEIGGRDYGYTF. CDR3 nucleotide sequence: TGCGCCAGCAGCTTGGAGATTGGGGGGCGCGACTATGGCTACACCTTC. The chain has TRBV5-1 and TRBJ1-2, with a weak D call TRBD1 (6 bases). This CDR3 has 16 amino acids. From germline, CDR1 is SGHRS and CDR2 YFSETQ. The ends were cut back, 0 bases at V and 3 bases at J, with 15 bases in the middle.

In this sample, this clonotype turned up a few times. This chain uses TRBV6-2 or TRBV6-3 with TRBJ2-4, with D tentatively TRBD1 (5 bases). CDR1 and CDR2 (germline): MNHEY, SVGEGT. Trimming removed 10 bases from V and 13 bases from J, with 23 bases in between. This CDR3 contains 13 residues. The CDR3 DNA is TGTGCCACCGAAGGCTTTTATTCCCGACAGCAGTACTTC. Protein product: CATEGFYSRQQYF.

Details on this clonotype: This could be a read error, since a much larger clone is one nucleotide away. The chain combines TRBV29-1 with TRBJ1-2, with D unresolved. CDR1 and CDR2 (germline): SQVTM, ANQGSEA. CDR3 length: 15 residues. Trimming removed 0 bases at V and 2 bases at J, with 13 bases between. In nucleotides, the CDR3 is TGCAGCGTTGAAGAGCGGAAAAGAGTGAACTATGGCTACACCTTC. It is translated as CSVEERKRVNYGYTF. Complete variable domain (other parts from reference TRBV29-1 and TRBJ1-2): SAVISQKPSRDICQRGTSLTIQCQVDSQVTMMFWYRQQPGQSLTLIATANQGSEATYESGFVIDKFPISRPNLTFSTLTVSNMSPEDSSIYLCSVEERKRVNYGYTFGSGTRLTVV.

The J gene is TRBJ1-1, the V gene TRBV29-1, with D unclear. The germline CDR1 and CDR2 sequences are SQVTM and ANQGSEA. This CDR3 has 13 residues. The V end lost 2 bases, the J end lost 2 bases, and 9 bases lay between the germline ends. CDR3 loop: CSVELRLNTEAFF. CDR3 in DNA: TGCAGCGTTGAATTGCGCCTAAACACTGAAGCTTTCTTT.